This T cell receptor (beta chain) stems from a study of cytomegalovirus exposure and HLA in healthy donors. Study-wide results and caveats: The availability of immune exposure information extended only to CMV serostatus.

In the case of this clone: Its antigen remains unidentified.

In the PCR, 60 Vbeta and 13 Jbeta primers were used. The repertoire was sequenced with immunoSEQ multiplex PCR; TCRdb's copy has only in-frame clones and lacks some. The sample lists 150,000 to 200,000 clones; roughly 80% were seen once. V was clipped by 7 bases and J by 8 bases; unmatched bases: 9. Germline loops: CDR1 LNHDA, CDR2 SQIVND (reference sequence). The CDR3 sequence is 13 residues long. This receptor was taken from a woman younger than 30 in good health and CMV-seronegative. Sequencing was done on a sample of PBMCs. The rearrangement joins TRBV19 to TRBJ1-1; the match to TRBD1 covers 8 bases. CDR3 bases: TGTGCCAGTACGGACAGGGAGTTTGGGGAAGCTTTCTTT. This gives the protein CASTDREFGEAFF.